The 32 T cell receptor beta chains below come from one sample, sequenced in a study of patients and donors after allogeneic stem cell transplantation. TCRdb ran MiXCR on the RT-PCR reads and lists one entry per CDR3 protein. The sample has 190,000 or so distinct CDR3 sequences, 35% to 45% seen once. The sample was blood, either unsorted or a sorted T cell fraction (not recorded which). These receptors were collected from a human donor who was either an allogeneic HSCT recipient or a stem cell or donor lymphocyte infusion donor (not recorded which). It is not recorded whose cells these are; they may come from a transplant donor.

The chain uses TRBV12-3 or TRBV12-4 and TRBJ1-6; 10 nucleotides agree with TRBD1. The CDR3 runs 14 residues. J was trimmed by 8 bases and V by 7 bases; bases with no gene match: 5. In nucleotides, the CDR3 is TGTGCCAGCACGCGACAGGGGGCTCATTCACCCCTCCACTTT. Its translation: CASTRQGAHSPLHF.

For the CDR3, the DNA is TGTGCCAGCAGTTTAATAGCGGGGATTTCGACCGGGGAGCTGTTTTTT. Encoded protein: CASSLIAGISTGELFF. The chain has TRBV28 and TRBJ2-2, with 8 bases fitting TRBD2. This CDR3 is 16 amino acids long. CDR1 MDHEN and CDR2 SYDVKM come from the germline V gene. With V trimmed by 2 bases and J by 5 bases, 7 bases remained unmatched.

This clonotype occurred a few times. The chain joins TRBV12-3 or TRBV12-4 to TRBJ1-3; the D is unclear. The CDR3 consists of 12 residues. V gave up 6 bases and J gave up 4 bases, with 7 bases separating them. The CDR3 nucleotides read TGTGCCAGCAGCCCCCAAGGAAACACCATATATTTT. Its translation: CASSPQGNTIYF.

This clonotype showed up just a few times. Here the CDR3 DNA reads TGTGCCAGCAGCTTGGAGGGACAGGGCCATGGAAACACCATATATTTT. Residues: CASSLEGQGHGNTIYF. V usage is TRBV7-6 and J usage is TRBJ1-3, with 9 bases that match TRBD1. CDR3 length: 16 residues. Trimming at V came to 3 bases and at J to 3 bases, leaving 6 bases not matched to a gene. Germline CDR1 and CDR2: SGHVS and FNYEAQ.

V usage is TRBV12-3 or TRBV12-4 and J usage is TRBJ2-2; possibly TRBD1 or TRBD2 for D (5 bases each). The CDR3 runs to 17 residues. V was cut by 3 bases and J by 6 bases, with 20 bases left in between. The CDR3 loop is CASSFSRGGRGAGELFF. CDR3 DNA: TGTGCCAGCAGTTTTTCTAGAGGCGGCCGAGGGGCCGGGGAGCTGTTTTTT.

This clonotype has just a few counts. The chain has TRBV12-3 or TRBV12-4 and TRBJ1-2, with a possible D match to TRBD1 (5 bases). The CDR3 covers 13 residues. V was shortened by 6 bases and J by 1 base, with 9 bases between the two germline ends. The CDR3, as DNA: TGTGCCAGCAGCCTCAGGGATAACTATGGCTACACCTTC. Translated: CASSLRDNYGYTF.

The genes are TRBV30 and TRBJ2-1; a possible D gene is TRBD1 (5 bases). The CDR3 has 13 amino acids. The germline gives CDR1 GTSNPN, CDR2 SVGIG (reference sequence). The CDR3, as DNA: TGTGCATCCAGGGATTGGGCCTACAATGAGCAGTTCTTC. Translation gives CASRDWAYNEQFF.

This clonotype was picked up a small number of times. DNA of the CDR3: TGCAGTGCTAGCCCTTCGACAGGGTCGGGCACAGATACGCAGTATTTT. Its translation is CSASPSTGSGTDTQYF. The chain links TRBV20-1 to TRBJ2-3, with 7 bases aligning to TRBD1. CDR1 and CDR2 from the germline V gene are DFQATT and SNEGSKA (reference sequence). J was trimmed by 1 base and V by 3 bases; bases with no gene match: 10. The CDR3 is 16 residues long.

This clonotype has only a few counts. The rearrangement links TRBV4-3 to TRBJ1-4; no clear D gene. The V end lost 0 bases, the J end lost 3 bases, and 14 bases lay between the germline ends. CDR3 length: 17 amino acids. CDR1 is LGHNA, CDR2 YSLEER, per germline. CDR3 nucleotide sequence: TGCGCCAGCAGCCAAGAAAGGCATCCGGGTTCTAATGAAAAACTGTTTTTT. This codes for CASSQERHPGSNEKLFF.

This clonotype was seen a few times. The chain links TRBV12-3 or TRBV12-4 to TRBJ1-1; unclear D gene. The CDR3 runs to 15 residues. V was clipped by 2 bases and J by 0 bases, with 10 bases between them. CDR3 residues: CASSLQPPMNTEAFF. The CDR3 bases are TGTGCCAGCAGTTTACAGCCACCTATGAACACTGAAGCTTTCTTT.

This clonotype was observed once. The rearrangement links TRBV4-1 to TRBJ2-7; perhaps TRBD1 as D (6 bases). Trimming shortened V by 3 bases and J by 2 bases, and 11 bases separated the two germline ends. Germline loops: CDR1 MGHRA, CDR2 YSYEKL. The CDR3 is 14 residues long. The CDR3 protein is CASSHGQPPYEQYF. The CDR3 bases are TGCGCCAGCAGCCACGGACAGCCTCCCTACGAGCAGTACTTC.

The rearrangement links TRBV28 to TRBJ1-2; D perhaps matches TRBD1 (5 bases). Germline CDR1 reads MDHEN; CDR2 reads SYDVKM. Trimming took off 5 bases at V and 6 bases at J, with 16 bases between the two ends. This CDR3 has 14 amino acids. The CDR3 DNA reads TGTGCCAGCAGTCCACCCGACAGTTACCATGGCTACACCTTC. Translating gives CASSPPDSYHGYTF.

The chain couples TRBV7-6 to TRBJ2-7, with D unclear. From germline, CDR1 is SGHVS and CDR2 FNYEAQ. This CDR3 has 15 amino acids. V lost 0 bases, J lost 3 bases, and 12 bases lay in between. The CDR3 DNA is TGTGCCAGCAGCTTAGCGCCCTCAGTAGGCTACGAGCAGTACTTC. Amino acid sequence: CASSLAPSVGYEQYF.

This clonotype was observed a few times. V and J are TRBV9 and TRBJ1-4; maybe TRBD1 (5 bases). The germline V gene encodes CDR1 SGDLS and CDR2 YYNGEE. The ends were cut back, 0 bases at V and 4 bases at J, with 7 bases in the middle. This CDR3 has 14 amino acids. The CDR3 protein is CASSVDRFNEKLFF. The CDR3 DNA reads as TGTGCCAGCAGCGTAGACAGGTTTAATGAAAAACTGTTTTTT.

The chain employs TRBV4-3 and TRBJ1-1; possible D gene TRBD1, 5 bases. CDR3 length: 16 residues. V shed 0 bases and J shed 1 base, with 12 bases lying between them. Germline CDR1 reads LGHNA; CDR2 reads YSLEER. CDR3 nucleotide sequence: TGCGCCAGCAGCCAAGATAGCGGGGGGACGAACACTGAAGCTTTCTTT. Its protein product is CASSQDSGGTNTEAFF.

The V and J genes are TRBV7-9 and TRBJ1-2; D is ambiguous. This CDR3 has 14 amino acids. The germline gives CDR1 SEHNR, CDR2 FQNEAQ (reference sequence). Trimming cost V 5 bases and J 4 bases, with 14 bases left between them. The CDR3 region is CASSPPSAGYGYTF. The CDR3 DNA is TGTGCCAGCAGCCCGCCGTCGGCGGGCTATGGCTACACCTTC.

This clonotype was seen a handful of times. This chain uses TRBV12-3 or TRBV12-4 with TRBJ2-2; D might be TRBD2 (8 bases). The CDR3 is 16 residues long. V lost 3 bases, J lost 3 bases, and 14 bases lay in between. DNA for the CDR3: TGTGCCAGCAGTTTTAGGGGGCGGGAGGACACCGGGGAGCTGTTTTTT. It encodes CASSFRGREDTGELFF.

This chain connects TRBV20-1 to TRBJ1-6; TRBD1 aligns across 7 bases. J gave up 5 bases and V 2 bases, and 6 bases lay outside the gene matches. There are 15 residues in the CDR3. Germline-derived CDR1 and CDR2 are DFQATT and SNEGSKA (reference sequence). The CDR3 DNA sequence: TGCAGTGCTAGACCGACAGGGAGGGATAATTCACCCCTCCACTTT. Amino acid sequence: CSARPTGRDNSPLHF.

The CDR3 DNA reads as TGTGCCATCAGTGAATTCCTAGGGGGTAGTGCCATATATTTT. It yields the protein CAISEFLGGSAIYF. The V and J genes are TRBV10-3 and TRBJ1-3, with D perhaps TRBD1 (6 bases). Trimming took 3 bases from V and 11 from J, leaving 17 bases between them. CDR3 length: 14 residues. From germline, CDR1 is ENHRY and CDR2 SYGVKD.

The gene calls are TRBV5-1 and TRBJ2-3, with TRBD1 as a possible D gene (5 bases). Germline V lookup: CDR1 SGHRS, CDR2 YFSETQ. The CDR3 totals 14 residues. Between the trimmed V and J ends, which lost 4 bases and 6 bases, there was a span of 15 bases. The CDR3 loop is CASSTKMGPDTQYF. In DNA form, the CDR3 reads TGCGCCAGCAGCACAAAAATGGGGCCCGATACGCAGTATTTT.

This clonotype showed up many times. At one end, the junction sequence differs from germline, possibly due to a read error. The V call is TRBV5-1, the J call TRBJ1-5; 9 positions agree with TRBD1. The CDR3 is 14 residues long. Germline CDR1 and CDR2: SGHRS and YFSETQ. CDR3 protein: CASSLGTGNQPQHF. The CDR3 DNA sequence: TGTGCCAGCAGCTTAGGGACAGGGAATCAGCCCCAGCATTTT.

The V call is TRBV18, the J call TRBJ1-5; D not certain. Germline CDR1 reads KGHSH; CDR2 reads LQKENI. V lost 5 bases and J lost 0, with 8 bases in between. This CDR3 region has 14 residues. CDR3 sequence (DNA): TGTGCCAGCTCAAGCTTTTCTAGCAATCAGCCCCAGCATTTT. Residues: CASSSFSSNQPQHF.

The rearrangement joins TRBV6-6 to TRBJ1-6; D not certain. The germline gives CDR1 MNHNY, CDR2 SVGAGI (reference sequence). V was trimmed by 8 bases and J by 10 bases, leaving 15 bases between them. The CDR3 runs 13 residues. The CDR3, as DNA: TGTGCCAGCGGCATCGTGAAGGACTCACCCCTCCACTTT. Protein product: CASGIVKDSPLHF.

This clonotype was seen a handful of times. J is TRBJ2-3 and V is TRBV20-1; D is perhaps TRBD1 or TRBD2 (5 bases each). V shed 4 bases and J shed 3 bases, with 20 bases lying between them. Per the germline V gene, CDR1 is DFQATT and CDR2 is SNEGSKA (reference sequence). The CDR3 extends over 16 amino acids. CDR3 protein: CSATFRDRQVTDTQYF. CDR3 coding DNA: TGCAGTGCTACTTTCCGGGACCGTCAGGTGACAGATACGCAGTATTTT.

The gene calls are TRBV20-1 and TRBJ1-5, with 7 bases aligning to TRBD1. The CDR3 is made up of 13 amino acids. After removal of 5 bases from V and 2 bases from J, the junction contained 3 bases not matched to a gene. Germline V gene data show CDR1 as DFQATT and CDR2 as SNEGSKA (reference sequence). CDR3: CSAGDSRNQPQHF. Written as DNA, the CDR3 is TGCAGTGCTGGGGACAGCCGCAATCAGCCCCAGCATTTT.

This clonotype was seen a few times. The chain couples TRBV5-4 to TRBJ1-2; D not resolved. Germline V gene data show CDR1 as SGHNT and CDR2 as YYREEE (reference sequence). The CDR3 runs 16 residues. With 4 bases removed from V and 1 base from J, the gap between germline ends came to 17 bases. CDR3 amino acids: CASSHLGSQVNYGYTF. CDR3 coding DNA: TGTGCCAGCAGCCACTTAGGGTCCCAGGTTAACTATGGCTACACCTTC.

V usage is TRBV12-3 or TRBV12-4 and J usage is TRBJ1-2, with a weak D call TRBD1 (6 bases). V was cut by 6 bases and J by 8 bases, with 16 bases left in between. This CDR3 is 13 amino acids long. The CDR3 DNA follows: TGTGCCAGCAGCCCGCGGGTCAGGGGCGGCTACACCTTC. Protein: CASSPRVRGGYTF.

The chain has TRBV10-1 and TRBJ2-3, with TRBD2 matching 9 bases. The V gene end was trimmed by 2 bases and the J gene end by 6 bases; junction bases not matched to a gene: 3. CDR1 and CDR2 (germline): WNHNN, SYGVQD (reference sequence). CDR3 size: 14 residues. CDR3 residues: CASSEAGGLDTQYF. CDR3 sequence (DNA): TGCGCCAGCAGTGAGGCGGGGGGGCTCGATACGCAGTATTTT.

The rearrangement uses TRBV11-2 and TRBJ2-3; D tentatively reads TRBD1 or TRBD2 (5 bases each). Trimming cost V 6 bases and J 4 bases, with 17 bases left between them. This CDR3 comprises 15 residues. In germline, CDR1 is SGHAT, CDR2 FQNNGV. The CDR3 region is CASRSLGRGSDTQYF. CDR3 coding DNA: TGTGCCAGCAGATCATTGGGACGGGGCTCAGATACGCAGTATTTT.

In its sample, this clonotype was seen a few times. The rearrangement uses TRBV12-3 or TRBV12-4 and TRBJ1-6; tentative D call: TRBD1 (5 bases). Deletions cut 4 bases from V and 9 bases from J, with 13 bases between. The CDR3 is made up of 14 amino acids. CDR3 residues: CASSSRVGTSPLHF. The CDR3 DNA follows: TGTGCCAGCAGTTCGAGAGTGGGGACTTCACCCCTCCACTTT.

The V gene is TRBV12-3 or TRBV12-4, the J gene TRBJ2-7; 9 bases agree with TRBD1. CDR3 size: 15 residues. The ends lost 6 bases at V and 1 base at J; junction bases unmatched: 7. CDR3: CASSNRDRDSYEQYF. The CDR3, as DNA: TGTGCCAGCAGCAACCGGGACAGGGATTCCTACGAGCAGTACTTC.

The chain is built from TRBV15 and TRBJ2-7, with a weak D call TRBD1 (6 bases). Germline V gene sequence: CDR1 LNHNV, CDR2 YYDKDF (reference sequence). CDR3 length equals 16 residues. V shed 0 bases and J shed 4 bases, with 16 bases lying between them. DNA of the CDR3: TGTGCCACCAGCAGAGATAAAGTCACAGGGAAGTACGAGCAGTACTTC. It specifies CATSRDKVTGKYEQYF.